The present entry profiles one T cell receptor beta chain with its context. CDR1 is SNHLY, CDR2 FYNNEI, per germline. The CDR3 is 13 amino acids. Trimming left V 4 bases short and J 3 bases short, with 10 bases between. TCRdb's table, derived via immunoSEQ multiplex PCR, lists solely in-frame clones and lacks some. Of over 80,000 clones listed, around 93% are singletons. These data belong to a study of T cell changes during pregnancy in multiple sclerosis. This receptor was obtained from a female donor in good health, enrolled as a control in a pregnancy study. This chain links TRBV2 with TRBJ2-7; D might be TRBD1 (5 bases). The sequencing here drew on peripheral blood, taken in the third trimester of pregnancy. CDR3 amino acids: CASSVRANYEQYF. The CDR3 DNA is TGTGCCAGCAGTGTCAGGGCTAACTACGAGCAGTACTTC.